The clone carrying this T cell receptor (beta chain) has only a few counts. Its antigen is as yet unknown. The data derive from a study of response to subunit inactivated influenza vaccine. Study-level points and caveats: The study's authors posited that every seasonal influenza vaccination enlists few new T cells.

The CDR3 contains 13 residues. V shed 0 bases and J shed 6 bases, with 9 bases lying between them. CDR1 and CDR2 from the germline V gene are DFQATT and SNEGSKA (reference sequence). Using its own MiXCR run on the RT-PCR reads, TCRdb lists one record per CDR3 protein. The profile shows roughly 630,000 distinct CDR3 sequences, around 15% of them singletons. The chain joins TRBV20-1 to TRBJ2-4; tentative D call: TRBD1 (6 bases). This sequence originates from a man aged 45-65 years who received an inactivated influenza vaccine. This specimen consisted of PBMCs from blood, obtained 14 to 15 days before vaccination. The CDR3 nucleotides are TGCAGTGCTAGAGATCCAGGGGTAAACATTCAGTACTTC. It yields the protein CSARDPGVNIQYF.